These T cell receptor beta chains were read from a single sample in a study of breast tumors, draining lymph nodes, adjacent tissues. TCRdb fed the multiplex PCR reads into MiXCR, producing one record per CDR3 protein. The sample has more than 14,000 distinct CDR3 sequences, approximately 50% seen once. Sequencing was performed on tumor-adjacent breast tissue. These receptors originate from a female donor with breast cancer. Some clones in this sample may be carry-over from other donors' samples. Both conserved end residues are part of each CDR3. D genes are given only for firm matches. The size of a clone is reported for some rows only, either as once, few or many, or as a class for expanded clones.

V gene	D gene	J gene	clone size	CDR3 protein	CDR3 DNA
TRBV9	TRBD2	TRBJ2-2	.	CASRLAGETGELFF	TGTGCCAGCAGGTTAGCGGGAGAGACCGGGGAGCTGTTTTTT
TRBV12-3/TRBV12-4	TRBD2	TRBJ2-7	medium-sized	CASSRKAGRDYEQYF	TGTGCCAGCAGTCGAAAAGCGGGAAGGGACTACGAGCAGTACTTC
TRBV5-1	TRBD2	TRBJ2-1	many	CASSLVASGNNEQFF	TGCGCCAGCAGCTTGGTGGCTAGCGGAAACAATGAGCAGTTCTTC
TRBV6-5	.	TRBJ1-6	.	CASSYSQPGGRYNSPLHF	TGTGCCAGCAGTTACTCCCAGCCCGGGGGCAGGTATAATTCACCCCTCCACTTT
TRBV2	.	TRBJ2-5	.	CALKGVGEETQYF	TGTGCCCTCAAGGGGGTGGGGGAGGAGACCCAGTACTTC
TRBV7-9	.	TRBJ2-5	.	CASSLLSAGDQETQYF	TGTGCCAGCAGCTTGTTATCGGCAGGCGACCAAGAGACCCAGTACTTC
TRBV9	TRBD2	TRBJ2-7	many	CASSVAGGPYEQYF	TGTGCCAGCAGCGTAGCGGGGGGGCCCTACGAGCAGTACTTC
TRBV6-1	TRBD1	TRBJ1-1	many	CASSEIFGQVDYAEAFF	TGTGCCAGCAGTGAAATATTCGGACAGGTGGACTACGCTGAAGCTTTCTTT
TRBV20-1	.	TRBJ2-3	.	CSASGQPDTQYF	TGCAGTGCTAGCGGGCAGCCCGATACGCAGTATTTT
TRBV6-2/TRBV6-3	.	TRBJ2-5	.	CVSSPQETQYF	TGTGTCAGCAGCCCACAAGAGACCCAGTACTTC
TRBV4-1	.	TRBJ2-1	many	CASSQDSRTPRFYNEQFF	TGCGCCAGCAGCCAAGATTCCCGGACGCCCCGATTCTACAATGAGCAGTTCTTC
TRBV20-1	TRBD1	TRBJ2-5	many	CSASSGQGALNKYF	TGCAGTGCTAGTTCCGGACAGGGGGCGCTTAATAAGTACTTC
TRBV20-1	.	TRBJ2-5	.	CSASWRDGEGEETQYF	TGCAGTGCTAGTTGGCGGGATGGAGAGGGGGAGGAGACCCAGTACTTC
TRBV13	.	TRBJ2-5	.	CASSLGLGSIDAQYF	TGTGCCAGCAGCTTAGGCTTGGGCTCCATAGATGCCCAGTACTTC
TRBV15	.	TRBJ2-7	.	CATSRGTDYEQYF	TGTGCCACCAGCAGAGGGACAGACTACGAGCAGTACTTC
TRBV20-1	.	TRBJ2-1	.	CSAHGHLPNEQFF	TGCAGTGCACATGGACACCTACCCAATGAGCAGTTCTTC
TRBV11-3	.	TRBJ2-1	many	CASSFSLGNEQFF	TGTGCCAGCAGCTTTAGTCTGGGCAATGAGCAGTTCTTC
TRBV7-3	.	TRBJ1-1	many	CASSSSGVGGSTEAFF	TGTGCCAGCAGCTCGTCAGGGGTTGGAGGAAGCACTGAAGCTTTCTTT
TRBV6-6	.	TRBJ2-7	few	CASRTGTSLGQYF	TGTGCCAGCAGAACCGGGACGTCCCTTGGGCAGTACTTC